What follows are 8 T cell receptor beta chains derived from one specimen sequenced in a study of post-analysis software for immune sequencing data. Findings and caveats of the study: Four to six TRBV segments (TRBV5-6, TRBV5-1 and TRBV20-1 among them) occurred more frequently in patients than in controls.

These receptors lack a known antigen. Unique molecular identifiers were built into the TCR beta cDNA libraries. TCRdb independently ran MiXCR on the PCR reads; one entry per CDR3 protein. The repertoire has more than 500,000 distinct CDR3 sequences, 34% of them found once; the top ten carry approximately 5.4%. Input material: blood. Receptor source: a girl aged 2 to 17 with multiple sclerosis.

The chain has TRBV5-6 and TRBJ1-5, with no clear D. The CDR3 has 14 residues. Germline assignment: CDR1 SGHDT and CDR2 YYEEEE. V lost 3 bases and J 10 bases, leaving 17 bases between the germline ends. CDR3 sequence reads: CASSWAAAHSPQHF. CDR3 nucleotide sequence: TGTGCCAGCAGCTGGGCGGCAGCCCATTCACCCCAGCATTTT.

This clonotype was observed a handful of times. This rearrangement joins TRBV5-4 to TRBJ2-7; TRBD1 matches at 8 bases. The V gene end was trimmed by 2 bases and the J gene end by 7 bases; junction bases not matched to a gene: 11. Per the germline V gene, CDR1 is SGHNT and CDR2 is YYREEE (reference sequence). The CDR3 is made up of 15 amino acids. CDR3 protein: CASSLGGQETCEQYF. Written as DNA, the CDR3 is TGTGCCAGCAGCTTAGGGGGACAGGAGACGTGTGAGCAGTACTTC.

Remarks on this clonotype: This CDR3 fails to terminate in the conserved phenylalanine or tryptophan, so it likely reflects a read error. This chain uses TRBV5-1 with TRBJ1-1; D is uncertain. CDR3 length equals 14 residues. CDR1 and CDR2 from the germline V gene are SGHRS and YFSETQ. Trimming removed 1 base from V and 1 base from J, with 8 bases in between. CDR3 protein: CASSLSAENTEAFL. The CDR3 DNA reads as TGCGCCAGCAGCTTGTCCGCGGAGAACACTGAAGCTTTCTTG.

This CDR3 reads CASNVWGPANEKLFF. CDR3 coding DNA: TGTGCCAGCAACGTTTGGGGCCCGGCTAATGAAAAACTGTTTTTT. The chain uses TRBV6-1 and TRBJ1-4; D is possibly TRBD1 (5 bases). The germline gives CDR1 MNHNS, CDR2 SASEGT. CDR3 length: 15 residues. V shed 7 bases and J shed 3 bases, with 15 bases lying between them.

The rearrangement uses TRBV14 and TRBJ1-2; D possibly corresponds to TRBD1 (6 bases). Per germline, CDR1 SGHDN and CDR2 FVKESK. The CDR3 totals 14 residues. Trimming left V 0 bases short and J 5 bases short, with 10 bases between. This chain's CDR3 is CASSQDRTVYGYTF. The CDR3 bases are TGTGCCAGCAGCCAAGATCGGACAGTTTATGGCTACACCTTC.

The genes are TRBV9 and TRBJ2-3; TRBD2 matches 14 bases. The CDR3 has 18 residues. Germline CDR1 reads SGDLS; CDR2 reads YYNGEE. V dropped 4 bases and J dropped 5; count of bases not matched to a gene: 12. The CDR3 region is CASSLTGTSGGARDTQYF. The CDR3 DNA reads as TGTGCCAGCAGCTTAACTGGGACTAGCGGGGGAGCCAGAGATACGCAGTATTTT.

This clonotype was picked up a small number of times. This chain links TRBV7-9 with TRBJ2-3; D not certain. The CDR3 has 14 residues. V dropped 1 base and J dropped 5 bases, with 10 bases sitting between them. The germline CDR1 and CDR2 sequences are SEHNR and FQNEAQ (reference sequence). This CDR3 reads CASSLGAYQDTQYF. CDR3 nucleotide sequence: TGTGCCAGCAGCTTAGGGGCCTACCAAGATACGCAGTATTTT.

This clonotype occurred a few times. V is TRBV6-6 and J is TRBJ2-3; the D gene is possibly TRBD1 (5 bases). The length of the CDR3 is 17 residues. Germline V CDR1 and CDR2: MNHNY, SVGAGI (reference sequence). The ends were cut back, 5 bases at V and 2 bases at J, with 20 bases in the middle. This CDR3 reads CASSSYMDMENTDTQYF. The CDR3 DNA sequence: TGTGCCAGCAGTAGCTACATGGACATGGAAAACACAGATACGCAGTATTTT.